These 8 T cell receptor beta chains originate from one sample sequenced in a study of Ad26.COV2.S vaccination and SARS-CoV-2 variants. Documented treatment: about 20 received Ad26.COV2.S at low or high dose, single or two shots; several received placebo; per-sample allocation not given. All samples were drawn on day 63, counting from the first vaccine or placebo injection. TCRdb's table, derived via immunoSEQ multiplex PCR, lists solely in-frame clones and lacks some. The sample contains about 350,000 clones, 86% of which appear only once. The sample here was peripheral blood, taken in a trial of Ad26.COV2.S vaccine versus placebo. The source of these receptors is a person between 18 and 59 years old who received the Ad26.COV2.S COVID-19 vaccine or a placebo.

The CDR3 is CASSFALNTEAFF. The CDR3 coding sequence is TGTGCCAGCAGCTTCGCTTTGAACACTGAAGCTTTCTTT. The gene calls are TRBV7-9 and TRBJ1-1, with D uncertain. CDR3 length: 13 residues. The ends were cut back, 3 bases at V and 0 bases at J, with 5 bases in the middle. CDR1 SEHNR and CDR2 FQNEAQ come from the germline V gene (reference sequence).

The rearrangement links TRBV24-1 to TRBJ1-2, with D maybe TRBD1 (6 bases). V was pared by 4 bases and J by 7 bases, with 15 bases between. CDR1 is KGHDR, CDR2 SFDVKD, per germline. This CDR3 contains 14 residues. This CDR3 is CATSETGRWVGYTF. CDR3 DNA sequence: TGTGCCACCAGTGAAACAGGGCGGTGGGTTGGCTACACCTTC.

CDR3 nucleotides: TGTGCCAGCAGTATTGGGACTGAAGCTTTCTTT. Its translation is CASSIGTEAFF. This chain joins TRBV28 and TRBJ1-1; D gene ambiguous. The CDR3 spans 11 residues. The germline CDR1 and CDR2 sequences are MDHEN and SYDVKM. The V end was cut by 5 bases, the J end by 5 bases, with 6 bases between.

This rearrangement joins TRBV4-2 to TRBJ2-2; D gene unclear. The CDR3 consists of 14 residues. V was trimmed by 0 bases and J by 7 bases, leaving 9 bases between them. Germline CDR1 and CDR2: LGHNA and YNFKEQ. DNA for the CDR3: TGTGCCAGCAGCCAAGAGGTACCCCACGGGGAGCTGTTTTTT. It translates to CASSQEVPHGELFF.

The chain combines TRBV9 with TRBJ2-3; a weak D match, TRBD2 (8 bases). V was pared by 4 bases and J by 0 bases, with 15 bases between. Germline V CDR1 and CDR2: SGDLS, YYNGEE. This CDR3 has 16 amino acids. DNA of the CDR3: TGTGCCAGCAGCACAGGGGCTAGCGGGAGCACAGATACGCAGTATTTT. Encoded protein: CASSTGASGSTDTQYF.

V and J are TRBV4-3 and TRBJ1-3, with D possibly being TRBD1 (5 bases). The CDR3 is made up of 17 amino acids. Germline V CDR1 and CDR2: LGHNA, YSLEER. Trimming took off 0 bases at V and 1 base at J, with 13 bases between the two ends. The CDR3 reads CASSQDWGGVSGNTIYF. The DNA for the CDR3 is TGCGCCAGCAGCCAAGACTGGGGCGGCGTTTCTGGAAACACCATATATTTT.

The chain uses TRBV7-3 and TRBJ2-2, with 8 bases fitting TRBD2. This CDR3 comprises 15 residues. The germline gives CDR1 SGHTA, CDR2 FQGTGA. Trimming cost V 5 bases and J 5 bases; bases outside gene matches: 7. The CDR3 nucleotides read TGTGCCAGCAGCCCGCCGACGGGAGGGACCGGGGAGCTGTTTTTT. Amino acids: CASSPPTGGTGELFF.

This chain uses TRBV7-9 with TRBJ2-2; D unclear. Germline assignment: CDR1 SEHNR and CDR2 FQNEAQ (reference sequence). The CDR3 covers 12 residues. Trimming cost V 3 bases and J 4 bases, with 3 bases left between them. CDR3 sequence (DNA): TGTGCCAGCAGCTTGGGCACCGGGGAGCTGTTTTTT. Protein sequence: CASSLGTGELFF.